This T cell receptor (beta chain) was recovered during a study of blood T cell repertoires in COVID-19. Study information: Sites across the United States, Italy and Spain contributed samples from acute and convalescent COVID-19. PBMCs, B-cell-depleted T cells, or T cells provided the cDNA or gDNA that made up the material.

In terms of age and location, participants ranged from roughly 18 to 95 years and lived in about two dozen US areas. Germline-derived CDR1 and CDR2 are SGDLS and YYNGEE. CDR3 length: 15 amino acids. V lost 4 bases to trimming and J lost 2 bases; unmatched junction nucleotides: 9. How the authors handled the data: Nucleated cell counts were estimated from reference gene primer amplification. The repertoire was sequenced with immunoSEQ multiplex PCR; TCRdb's copy has only in-frame clones and lacks some. V, J and clone size are those of that table, while D and trimming were read from the DNA. The sample records about 310,000 clones, about nine tenths being singletons.

The V call is TRBV9, the J call TRBJ2-7; 7 positions match TRBD1. The sequenced sample was PBMCs or T cells enriched from blood (not recorded which). The origin of this receptor is a woman aged 40 to 50 who had recovered from COVID-19. Here the CDR3 DNA reads TGTGCCAGCAGCCTTGGGACAGCCCAAACCTACGAGCAGTACTTC. Translated, it gives CASSLGTAQTYEQYF. Full variable domain (outside the CDR3, taken from reference TRBV9 and TRBJ2-7): DSGVTQTPKHLITATGQRVTLRCSPRSGDLSVYWYQQSLDQGLQFLIQYYNGEERAKGNILERFSAQQFPDLHSELNLSSLELGDSALYFCASSLGTAQTYEQYFGPGTRLTVT.